This T cell receptor beta chain derives from a study of T-cell reconstitution after alpha-beta-depleted transplantation in children. V lost 3 bases and J lost 6; bases outside the gene matches: 10. This CDR3 spans 15 amino acids. This clonotype came up many times. As it was prepared, the TCRbeta library received unique molecular identifiers. TCRdb processed the PCR reads anew with MiXCR; each CDR3 protein has one entry. The sample contains more than 60,000 distinct CDR3 sequences, 7.3% of which appear only once. The receptor was isolated from a human donor who donated a stem cell graft to a child with acute lymphoblastic leukemia. Sequenced material: PBMCs from the stem cell graft donor, taken from the stem cell graft. J is TRBJ2-7 and V is TRBV12-3 or TRBV12-4, with 8 positions matching TRBD1. The CDR3 nucleotides are TGTGCCAGCAGTTTTACCCGGACAGGGTCGGGCGAGCAGTACTTC. This gives the protein CASSFTRTGSGEQYF.